Listed below are T cell receptor beta chains from one sample, sequenced in a study of blood T cell repertoires in COVID-19. The repertoire was sequenced with immunoSEQ multiplex PCR; TCRdb's copy has only in-frame clones and lacks some. The data contain 180,000 or so clones, roughly 83% of them singletons. The sequenced material came from PBMCs or T cells enriched from blood (not recorded which). The receptors come from a man aged 35 to 55 with acute COVID-19. CDR3s include the opening cysteine and the closing phenylalanine or tryptophan. The order of the fields is J gene, clone size, D gene, V gene, CDR3 DNA, CDR3 protein. The D gene is left open where the match is weak. Clone sizes are given selectively: once, few, many, or a class where the clone is expanded.

J: TRBJ2-7
size: .
D: .
V: TRBV7-2
DNA: TGTGCCAGCAGCGAGGAAGGAGGCACAAGACAGGGACTTTCCTACGAGCAGTACTTC
CDR3: CASSEEGGTRQGLSYEQYF

J: TRBJ1-4
size: .
D: .
V: TRBV10-3
DNA: TGTGCCATCAGTGATTCGAGGGGGGGAGAGGAAAAACTGTTTTTT
CDR3: CAISDSRGGEEKLFF

J: TRBJ2-7
size: .
D: .
V: TRBV7-9
DNA: TGTGCCAGCAGCACGAGAGCTGCACAGACCTACGAGCAGTACTTC
CDR3: CASSTRAAQTYEQYF

J: TRBJ1-2
size: .
D: .
V: TRBV5-6
DNA: TGTGCCAGCAGCTCGGAACTACAGGGTTCGGATGGCTACACCTTC
CDR3: CASSSELQGSDGYTF

J: TRBJ2-7
size: .
D: .
V: TRBV19
DNA: TGTGCCAGTCGCCCACACAGGGAAACGGAGCAGTACTTC
CDR3: CASRPHRETEQYF

J: TRBJ2-7
size: .
D: .
V: TRBV7-2
DNA: TGTGCCAGCAGCTTAGCTGGGGGCGACTCCATCTACGAGCAGTACTTC
CDR3: CASSLAGGDSIYEQYF

J: TRBJ1-3
size: .
D: .
V: TRBV9
DNA: TGTGCCAGCAGCGTAGGTCCGGGAAACACCATATATTTT
CDR3: CASSVGPGNTIYF

J: TRBJ2-1
size: .
D: .
V: TRBV28
DNA: TGTGCCAGCAGTTTCCTCGGGGAACAGAATGAGCAGTTCTTC
CDR3: CASSFLGEQNEQFF

J: TRBJ2-5
size: .
D: .
V: TRBV19
DNA: TGTGCCACTTCCGGGACATCGGAGCTGGAGACCCAGTACTTC
CDR3: CATSGTSELETQYF

J: TRBJ2-1
size: .
D: .
V: TRBV19
DNA: TGTGCCAGCTGTTGGACACATGACAAAAGCTCCTACAATGAGCAGTTCTTC
CDR3: CASCWTHDKSSYNEQFF

J: TRBJ2-2
size: once
D: .
V: TRBV27
DNA: TGTGCCAGCAGTTCCCGGGACAAACAGGCGTACGGGGAGCTGTTTTTT
CDR3: CASSSRDKQAYGELFF

J: TRBJ1-1
size: .
D: .
V: TRBV6-5
DNA: TGTGCCAGCAAAAAAGGCGTGAGGGCTTTCTTT
CDR3: CASKKGVRAFF

J: TRBJ2-1
size: .
D: .
V: TRBV3-1/TRBV3-2
DNA: TGTGCCAGCAGCCAAGCATATGAGCAGTTCTTC
CDR3: CASSQAYEQFF

J: TRBJ1-5
size: once
D: .
V: TRBV27
DNA: TGTGCCAGCAGTTTCGCAGGGAATAGCAATCAGCCCCAGCATTTT
CDR3: CASSFAGNSNQPQHF

J: TRBJ2-2
size: .
D: .
V: TRBV4-3
DNA: TGCGCCAGCAGCCAAGTTGTAGGGGTGGACACCGGGGAGCTGTTTTTT
CDR3: CASSQVVGVDTGELFF

J: TRBJ2-2
size: .
D: TRBD1
V: TRBV10-3
DNA: TGTGCCATCAGCTTACGACAGGGTTCCGGGGAGCTGTTTTTT
CDR3: CAISLRQGSGELFF

J: TRBJ1-5
size: few
D: .
V: TRBV11-2
DNA: TGTGCCAGCAGCCCCGACAGTAGCAATCAGCCCCAGCATTTT
CDR3: CASSPDSSNQPQHF

J: TRBJ1-2
size: .
D: TRBD1
V: TRBV18
DNA: TGTGCCAGCTCACCAGCGCTGGGACAGGTTGAAGGCTACACCTTC
CDR3: CASSPALGQVEGYTF

J: TRBJ1-6
size: .
D: TRBD1
V: TRBV11-2
DNA: TGTGCCAGCAGCTTATCCCCCTGGGACAGGGGAAATTCACCCCTCCACTTT
CDR3: CASSLSPWDRGNSPLHF

J: TRBJ1-5
size: .
D: TRBD1
V: TRBV7-2
DNA: TGTGCCATCAAATTTCCGGGACAGGGGGCGCGTCAGCCCCAGCATTTT
CDR3: CAIKFPGQGARQPQHF

J: TRBJ1-6
size: .
D: TRBD1
V: TRBV5-4
DNA: TGTGCCAGCAGCTCGGTGACAGGGGAGAATTCACCCCTCCACTTT
CDR3: CASSSVTGENSPLHF

J: TRBJ2-1
size: .
D: .
V: TRBV7-2
DNA: TGTGCCAGCAGCTTAACAAGCGCGAGCTCCTACAATGAGCAGTTCTTC
CDR3: CASSLTSASSYNEQFF

J: TRBJ1-1
size: .
D: TRBD1
V: TRBV15
DNA: TGTGCCACCAGCAGAGAAGGGGGCCCAGCTTTCTTT
CDR3: CATSREGGPAFF

J: TRBJ2-3
size: .
D: .
V: TRBV30
DNA: TGTGCCTGGAGACTAGATATAGATACGCAGTATTTT
CDR3: CAWRLDIDTQYF

J: TRBJ1-2
size: .
D: .
V: TRBV7-2
DNA: TGTGCCAGCAGCTTAGTGAAGGGAGGGAACTATGGCTACACCTTC
CDR3: CASSLVKGGNYGYTF

J: TRBJ2-5
size: once
D: .
V: TRBV7-6
DNA: TGTGCCAGCAGCAATGTTGCGGCAGAAGAGACCCAGTACTTC
CDR3: CASSNVAAEETQYF

J: TRBJ1-4
size: .
D: TRBD1
V: TRBV5-1
DNA: TGCGCCAGCAGCCGGGACAGGCCAAATGAAAAACTGTTTTTT
CDR3: CASSRDRPNEKLFF

J: TRBJ1-1
size: .
D: .
V: TRBV12-3/TRBV12-4
DNA: TGTGCCAGCAGTTTTGGACAGTTTGCTGAAGCTTTCTTT
CDR3: CASSFGQFAEAFF

J: TRBJ1-2
size: .
D: .
V: TRBV5-4
DNA: TGTGCCAGCAGCTCCGGGTGGAGCTATGGCTACACCTTC
CDR3: CASSSGWSYGYTF

J: TRBJ2-1
size: .
D: .
V: TRBV19
DNA: TGTGCCAGTAGTATCGGGGGAACGCAGTTCTTC
CDR3: CASSIGGTQFF

J: TRBJ2-1
size: .
D: .
V: TRBV10-1
DNA: TGCGCCAGCAGTGCCAGCGGTCCATGGGATGAGCAGTTCTTC
CDR3: CASSASGPWDEQFF

J: TRBJ1-2
size: once
D: TRBD1
V: TRBV6-5
DNA: TGTGCCAGCAGTTACTCCAGGGGGCCCTATGGCTACACCTTC
CDR3: CASSYSRGPYGYTF

J: TRBJ1-1
size: .
D: .
V: TRBV7-8
DNA: TGTGCCAGCAGCTTCCACAGGGATTTTGGCACTGAAGCTTTCTTT
CDR3: CASSFHRDFGTEAFF

J: TRBJ2-5
size: .
D: TRBD2
V: TRBV5-1
DNA: TGCGCCAGCAGCCTCCCCGGGGGGGGCATGGGAGAGACCCAGTACTTC
CDR3: CASSLPGGGMGETQYF

J: TRBJ2-7
size: .
D: TRBD2
V: TRBV7-8
DNA: TGTGCCAGCAGCTTAAGGGACTACTCCTACGAGCAGTACTTC
CDR3: CASSLRDYSYEQYF

J: TRBJ1-2
size: .
D: .
V: TRBV5-3
DNA: TGTGCCAGAAGCCCCGGTGGCTACACCTTC
CDR3: CARSPGGYTF